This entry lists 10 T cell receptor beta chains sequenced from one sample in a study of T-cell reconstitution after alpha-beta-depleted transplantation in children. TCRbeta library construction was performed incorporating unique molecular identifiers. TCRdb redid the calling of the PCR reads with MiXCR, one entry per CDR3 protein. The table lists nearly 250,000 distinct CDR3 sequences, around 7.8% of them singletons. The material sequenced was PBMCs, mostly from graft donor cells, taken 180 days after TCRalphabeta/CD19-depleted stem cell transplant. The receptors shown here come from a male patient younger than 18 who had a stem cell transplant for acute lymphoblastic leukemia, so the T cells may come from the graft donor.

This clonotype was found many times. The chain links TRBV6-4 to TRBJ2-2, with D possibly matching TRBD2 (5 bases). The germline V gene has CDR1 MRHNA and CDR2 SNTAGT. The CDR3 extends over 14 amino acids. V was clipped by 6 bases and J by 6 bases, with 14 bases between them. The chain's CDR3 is CASSLELGAGELFF. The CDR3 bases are TGTGCCAGCAGCCTTGAACTGGGAGCCGGGGAGCTGTTTTTT.

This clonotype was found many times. In DNA, the CDR3 is TGCGCCAGCAGCTTGGGCCACGACAGAATCCTAGCCAAAAACATTCAGTACTTC. Protein product: CASSLGHDRILAKNIQYF. J is TRBJ2-4 and V is TRBV5-1, with a tentative D call TRBD1 (5 bases). Germline values: CDR1 SGHRS, CDR2 YFSETQ. V dropped 0 bases and J dropped 0 bases, with 16 bases sitting between them. The CDR3 loop spans 18 amino acids. Together with reference TRBV5-1 and TRBJ2-4, the CDR3 gives the full variable domain: KAGVTQTPRYLIKTRGQQVTLSCSPISGHRSVSWYQQTPGQGLQFLFEYFSETQRNKGNFPGRFSGRQFSNSRSEMNVSTLELGDSALYLCASSLGHDRILAKNIQYFGAGTRLSVL.

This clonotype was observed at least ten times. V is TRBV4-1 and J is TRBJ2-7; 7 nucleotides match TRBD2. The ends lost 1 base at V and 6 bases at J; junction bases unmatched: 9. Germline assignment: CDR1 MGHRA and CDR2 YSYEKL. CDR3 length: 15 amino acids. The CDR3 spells CASSQAWEGSIEQYF. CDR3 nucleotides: TGCGCCAGCAGCCAAGCCTGGGAGGGTTCTATCGAGCAGTACTTC.

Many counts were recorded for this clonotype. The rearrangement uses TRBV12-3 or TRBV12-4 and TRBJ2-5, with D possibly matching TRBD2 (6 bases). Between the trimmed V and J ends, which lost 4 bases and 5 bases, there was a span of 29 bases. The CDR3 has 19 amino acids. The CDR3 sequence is CASSSGGSSASGLAETQYF. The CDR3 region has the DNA TGTGCCAGCAGTTCCGGTGGGTCCTCAGCCTCGGGACTTGCGGAGACCCAGTACTTC.

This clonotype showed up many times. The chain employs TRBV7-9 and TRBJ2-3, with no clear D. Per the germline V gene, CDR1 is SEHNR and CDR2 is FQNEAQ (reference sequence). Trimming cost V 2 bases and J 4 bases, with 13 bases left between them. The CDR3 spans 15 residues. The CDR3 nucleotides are TGTGCCAGCAGCTTAACTTCTGGGGTGGCAGATACGCAGTATTTT. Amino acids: CASSLTSGVADTQYF.

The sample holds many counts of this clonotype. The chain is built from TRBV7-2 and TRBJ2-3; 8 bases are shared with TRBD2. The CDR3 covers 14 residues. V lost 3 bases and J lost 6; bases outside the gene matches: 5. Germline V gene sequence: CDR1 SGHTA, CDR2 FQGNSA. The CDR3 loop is CASSFRTSRDTQYF. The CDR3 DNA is TGTGCCAGCAGCTTTCGGACTAGCAGGGATACGCAGTATTTT.

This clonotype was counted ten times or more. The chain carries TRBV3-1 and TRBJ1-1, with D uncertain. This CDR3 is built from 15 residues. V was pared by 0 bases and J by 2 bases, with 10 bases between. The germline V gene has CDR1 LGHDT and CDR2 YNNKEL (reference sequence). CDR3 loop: CASSQDPQENTEAFF. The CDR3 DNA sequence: TGTGCCAGCAGCCAAGATCCTCAGGAAAACACTGAAGCTTTCTTT.

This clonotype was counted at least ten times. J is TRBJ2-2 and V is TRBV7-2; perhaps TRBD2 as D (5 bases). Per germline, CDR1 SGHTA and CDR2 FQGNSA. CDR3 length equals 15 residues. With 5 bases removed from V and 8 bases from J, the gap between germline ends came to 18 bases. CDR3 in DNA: TGTGCCAGCAGCCCCCGGAACTCGCGGACTGGGGAGCTGTTTTTT. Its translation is CASSPRNSRTGELFF.

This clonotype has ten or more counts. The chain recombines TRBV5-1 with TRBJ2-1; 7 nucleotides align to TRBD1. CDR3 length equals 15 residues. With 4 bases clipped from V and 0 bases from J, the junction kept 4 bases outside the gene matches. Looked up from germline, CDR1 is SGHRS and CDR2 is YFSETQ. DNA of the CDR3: TGCGCCAGCAGCGTGGGACAGTACTCCTACAATGAGCAGTTCTTC. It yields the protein CASSVGQYSYNEQFF.

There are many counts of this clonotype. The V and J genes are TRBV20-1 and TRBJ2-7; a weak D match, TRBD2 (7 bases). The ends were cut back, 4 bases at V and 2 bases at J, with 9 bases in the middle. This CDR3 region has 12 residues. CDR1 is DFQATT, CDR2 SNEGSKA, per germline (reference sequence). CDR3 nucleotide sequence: TGCAGTGCTACGGGGGGCCCCTACGAGCAGTACTTC. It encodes CSATGGPYEQYF.